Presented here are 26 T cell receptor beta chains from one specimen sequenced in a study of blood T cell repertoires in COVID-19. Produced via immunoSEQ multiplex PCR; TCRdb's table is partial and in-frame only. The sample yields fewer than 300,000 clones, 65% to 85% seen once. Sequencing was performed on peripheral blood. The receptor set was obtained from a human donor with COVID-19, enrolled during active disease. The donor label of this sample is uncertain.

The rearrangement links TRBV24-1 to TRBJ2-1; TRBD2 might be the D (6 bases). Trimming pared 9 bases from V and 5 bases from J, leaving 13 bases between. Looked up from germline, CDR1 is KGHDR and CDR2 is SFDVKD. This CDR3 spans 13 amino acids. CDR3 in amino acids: CATAGTVNNEQFF. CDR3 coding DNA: TGTGCCACCGCCGGGACTGTTAACAATGAGCAGTTCTTC.

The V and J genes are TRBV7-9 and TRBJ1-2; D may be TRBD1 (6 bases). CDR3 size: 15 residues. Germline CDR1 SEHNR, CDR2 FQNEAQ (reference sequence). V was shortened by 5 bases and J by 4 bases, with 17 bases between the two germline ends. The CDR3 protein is CASSPSEQGIYGYTF. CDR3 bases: TGTGCCAGCAGCCCCTCAGAACAGGGAATCTATGGCTACACCTTC.

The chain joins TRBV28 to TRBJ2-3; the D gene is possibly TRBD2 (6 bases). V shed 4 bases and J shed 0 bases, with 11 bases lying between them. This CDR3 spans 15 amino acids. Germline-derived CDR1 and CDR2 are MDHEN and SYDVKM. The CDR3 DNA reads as TGTGCCAGCAGTTCCGGCGGGACCAGCACAGATACGCAGTATTTT. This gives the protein CASSSGGTSTDTQYF. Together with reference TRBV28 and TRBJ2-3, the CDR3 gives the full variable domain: DVKVTQSSRYLVKRTGEKVFLECVQDMDHENMFWYRQDPGLGLRLIYFSYDVKMKEKGDIPEGYSVSREKKERFSLILESASTNQTSMYLCASSSGGTSTDTQYFGPGTRLTVL.

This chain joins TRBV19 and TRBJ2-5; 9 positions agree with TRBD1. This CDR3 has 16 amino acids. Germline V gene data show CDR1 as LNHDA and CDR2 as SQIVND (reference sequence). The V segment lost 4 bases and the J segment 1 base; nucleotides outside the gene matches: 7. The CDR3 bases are TGTGCCAGTAGTAAAGGGACAGGGCTAACCCAAGAGACCCAGTACTTC. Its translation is CASSKGTGLTQETQYF.

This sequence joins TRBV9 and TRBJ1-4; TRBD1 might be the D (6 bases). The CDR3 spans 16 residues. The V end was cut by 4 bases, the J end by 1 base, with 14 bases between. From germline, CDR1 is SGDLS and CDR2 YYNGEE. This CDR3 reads CASSPRRGGTNEKLFF. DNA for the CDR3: TGTGCCAGCAGCCCCCGCAGGGGCGGAACTAATGAAAAACTGTTTTTT.

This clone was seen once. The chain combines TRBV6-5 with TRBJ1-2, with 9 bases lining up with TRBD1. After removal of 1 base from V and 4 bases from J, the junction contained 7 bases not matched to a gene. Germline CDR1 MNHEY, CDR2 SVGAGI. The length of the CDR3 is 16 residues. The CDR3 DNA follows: TGTGCCAGCAGTTACTTAGGGTTACAGGGGGCCTATGGCTACACCTTC. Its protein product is CASSYLGLQGAYGYTF.

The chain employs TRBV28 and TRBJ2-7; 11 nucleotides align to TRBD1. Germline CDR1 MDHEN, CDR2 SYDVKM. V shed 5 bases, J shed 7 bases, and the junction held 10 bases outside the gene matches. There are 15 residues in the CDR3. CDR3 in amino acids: CASSPRTGGSGEQYF. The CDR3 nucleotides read TGTGCCAGCAGTCCGCGGACAGGGGGCAGCGGGGAGCAGTACTTC.

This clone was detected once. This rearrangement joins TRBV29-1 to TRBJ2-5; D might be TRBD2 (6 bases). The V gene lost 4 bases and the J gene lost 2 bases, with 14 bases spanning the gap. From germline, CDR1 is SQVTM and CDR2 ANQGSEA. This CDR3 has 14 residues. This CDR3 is CSVVRQGGQETQYF. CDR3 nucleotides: TGCAGCGTTGTTAGGCAGGGAGGACAAGAGACCCAGTACTTC.

The CDR3 DNA is TGTGCCAGCAGCCCCACCACCGGGGGACAGGGGGACGAGCAGTACTTC. It translates to CASSPTTGGQGDEQYF. The V gene is TRBV27, the J gene TRBJ2-7, with 11 nucleotides matching TRBD1. V was pared by 6 bases and J by 5 bases, with 12 bases of the junction left unmatched. The CDR3 runs to 16 residues. Germline CDR1 reads MNHEY; CDR2 reads SMNVEV (reference sequence).

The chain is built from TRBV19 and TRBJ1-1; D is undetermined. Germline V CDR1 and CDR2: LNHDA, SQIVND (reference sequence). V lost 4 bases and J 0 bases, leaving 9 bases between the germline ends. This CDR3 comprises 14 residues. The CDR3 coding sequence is TGTGCCAGTAGTACCGGGATATTGAACACTGAAGCTTTCTTT. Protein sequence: CASSTGILNTEAFF. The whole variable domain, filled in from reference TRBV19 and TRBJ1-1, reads DGGITQSPKYLFRKEGQNVTLSCEQNLNHDAMYWYRQDPGQGLRLIYYSQIVNDFQKGDIAEGYSVSREKKESFPLTVTSAQKNPTAFYLCASSTGILNTEAFFGQGTRLTVV.

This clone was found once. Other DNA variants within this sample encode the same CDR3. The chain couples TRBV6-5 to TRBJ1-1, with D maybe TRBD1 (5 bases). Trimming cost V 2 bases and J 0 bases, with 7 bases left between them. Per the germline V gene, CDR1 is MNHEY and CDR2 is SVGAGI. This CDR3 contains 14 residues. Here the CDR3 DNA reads TGTGCCAGCAGTTACCAGGGAATGAACACTGAAGCTTTCTTT. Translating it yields CASSYQGMNTEAFF.

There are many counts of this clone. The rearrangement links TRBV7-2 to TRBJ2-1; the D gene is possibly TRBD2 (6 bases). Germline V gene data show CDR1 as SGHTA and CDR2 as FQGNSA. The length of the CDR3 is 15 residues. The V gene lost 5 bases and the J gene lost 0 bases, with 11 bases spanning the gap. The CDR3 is CASSPDYSSYNEQFF. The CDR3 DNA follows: TGTGCCAGCAGCCCGGACTACAGCTCCTACAATGAGCAGTTCTTC.

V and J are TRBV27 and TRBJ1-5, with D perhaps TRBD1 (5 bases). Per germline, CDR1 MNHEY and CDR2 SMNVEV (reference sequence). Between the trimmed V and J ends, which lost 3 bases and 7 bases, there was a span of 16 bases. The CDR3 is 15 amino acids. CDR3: CASSFGQGIDQPQHF. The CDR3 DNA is TGTGCCAGCAGTTTCGGTCAGGGAATCGACCAGCCCCAGCATTTT.

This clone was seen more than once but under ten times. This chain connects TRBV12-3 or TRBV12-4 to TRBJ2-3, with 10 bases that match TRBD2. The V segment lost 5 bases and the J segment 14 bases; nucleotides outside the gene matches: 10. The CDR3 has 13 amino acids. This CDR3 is CASSLLLAGALYF. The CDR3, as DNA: TGTGCCAGCAGTCTCCTCCTAGCGGGAGCTCTGTATTTT.

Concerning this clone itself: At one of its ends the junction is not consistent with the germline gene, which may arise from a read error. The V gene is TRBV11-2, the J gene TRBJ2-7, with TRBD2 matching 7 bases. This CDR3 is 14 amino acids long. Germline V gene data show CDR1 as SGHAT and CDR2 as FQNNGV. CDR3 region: CASSLTRSSASGAF. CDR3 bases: TGTGCCAGCAGCTTAACCCGTTCTAGTGCTAGCGGAGCCTTC.

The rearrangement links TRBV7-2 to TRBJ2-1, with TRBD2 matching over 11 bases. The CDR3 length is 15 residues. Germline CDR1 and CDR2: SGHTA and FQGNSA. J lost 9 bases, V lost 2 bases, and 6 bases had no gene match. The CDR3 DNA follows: TGTGCCAGCAGCTTACAACTAGCGGGAGTAGGTGAGCAGTTCTTC. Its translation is CASSLQLAGVGEQFF. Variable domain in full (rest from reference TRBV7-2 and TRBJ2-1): GAGVSQSPSNKVTEKGKDVELRCDPISGHTALYWYRQSLGQGLEFLIYFQGNSAPDKSGLPSDRFSAERTGGSVSTLTIQRTQQEDSAVYLCASSLQLAGVGEQFFGPGTRLTVL.

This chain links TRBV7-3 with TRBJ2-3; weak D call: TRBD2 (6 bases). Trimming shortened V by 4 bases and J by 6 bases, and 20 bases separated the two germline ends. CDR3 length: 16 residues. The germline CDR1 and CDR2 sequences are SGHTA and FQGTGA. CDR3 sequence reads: CASSSRKGGLGDTQYF. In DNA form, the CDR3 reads TGTGCCAGCAGCTCCCGAAAGGGAGGCCTCGGCGATACGCAGTATTTT.

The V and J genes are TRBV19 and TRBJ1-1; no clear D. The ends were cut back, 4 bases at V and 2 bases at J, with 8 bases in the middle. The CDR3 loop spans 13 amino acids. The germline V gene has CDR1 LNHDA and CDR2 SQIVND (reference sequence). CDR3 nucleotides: TGTGCCAGTAGTACCGACACCAACACTGAAGCTTTCTTT. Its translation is CASSTDTNTEAFF.

For the CDR3, the DNA is TGTGCCACCAGTGATTCCCAGGTGGCGGGAGGGTTTAATGAGCAGTTCTTC. It is translated as CATSDSQVAGGFNEQFF. The genes are TRBV24-1 and TRBJ2-1, with 9 positions matching TRBD2. Germline CDR1 is KGHDR and CDR2 is SFDVKD. V dropped 2 bases and J dropped 7; count of bases not matched to a gene: 11. CDR3 size: 17 residues.

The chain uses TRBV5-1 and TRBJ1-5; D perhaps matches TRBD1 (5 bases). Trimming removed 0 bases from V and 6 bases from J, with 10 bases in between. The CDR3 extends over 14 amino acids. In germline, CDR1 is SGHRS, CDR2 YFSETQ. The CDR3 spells CASSLGQGGQPQHF. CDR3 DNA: TGCGCCAGCAGCTTGGGGCAGGGAGGTCAGCCCCAGCATTTT.

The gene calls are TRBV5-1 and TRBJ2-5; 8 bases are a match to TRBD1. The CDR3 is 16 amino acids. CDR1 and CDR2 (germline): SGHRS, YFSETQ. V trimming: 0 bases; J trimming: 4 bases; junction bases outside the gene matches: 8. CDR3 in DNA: TGCGCCAGCAGCTTGGACGCGACAGGGGACGGAGAGACCCAGTACTTC. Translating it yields CASSLDATGDGETQYF. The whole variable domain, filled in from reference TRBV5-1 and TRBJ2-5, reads KAGVTQTPRYLIKTRGQQVTLSCSPISGHRSVSWYQQTPGQGLQFLFEYFSETQRNKGNFPGRFSGRQFSNSRSEMNVSTLELGDSALYLCASSLDATGDGETQYFGPGTRLLVL.

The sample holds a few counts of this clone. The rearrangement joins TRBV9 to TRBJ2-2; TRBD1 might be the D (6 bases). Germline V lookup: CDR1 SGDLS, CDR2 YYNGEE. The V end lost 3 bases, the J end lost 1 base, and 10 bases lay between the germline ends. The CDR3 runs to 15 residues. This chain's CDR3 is CASSALTGNTGELFF. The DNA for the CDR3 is TGTGCCAGCAGCGCCCTGACAGGGAACACCGGGGAGCTGTTTTTT.

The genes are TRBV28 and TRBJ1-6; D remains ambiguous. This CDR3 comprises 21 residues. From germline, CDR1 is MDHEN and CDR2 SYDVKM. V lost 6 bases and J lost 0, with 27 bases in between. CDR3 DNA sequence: TGTGCCAGCAGCGGCCCCAAGCCCCCTCTCGGGGAAAGCTCCTATAATTCACCCCTCCACTTT. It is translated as CASSGPKPPLGESSYNSPLHF.

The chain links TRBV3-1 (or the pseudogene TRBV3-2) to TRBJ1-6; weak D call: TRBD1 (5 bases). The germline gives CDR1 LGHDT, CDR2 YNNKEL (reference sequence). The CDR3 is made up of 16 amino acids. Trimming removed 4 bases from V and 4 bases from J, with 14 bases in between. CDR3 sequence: CASSPGGDGYNSPLHF. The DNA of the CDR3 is TGTGCCAGCAGCCCCGGAGGGGACGGTTATAATTCACCCCTCCACTTT.

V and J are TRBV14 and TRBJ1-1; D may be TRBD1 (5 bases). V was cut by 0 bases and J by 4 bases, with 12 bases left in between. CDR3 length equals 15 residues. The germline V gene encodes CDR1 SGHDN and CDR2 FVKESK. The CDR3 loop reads CASSQDKGGVTEAFF. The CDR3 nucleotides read TGTGCCAGCAGCCAAGATAAAGGAGGGGTCACTGAAGCTTTCTTT.

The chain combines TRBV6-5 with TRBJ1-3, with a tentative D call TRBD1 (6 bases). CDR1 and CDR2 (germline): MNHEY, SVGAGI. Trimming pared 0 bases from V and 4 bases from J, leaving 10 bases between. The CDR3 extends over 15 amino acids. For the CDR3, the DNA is TGTGCCAGCAGTTACTCGCCAGGGGAGGGAAACACCATATATTTT. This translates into CASSYSPGEGNTIYF.